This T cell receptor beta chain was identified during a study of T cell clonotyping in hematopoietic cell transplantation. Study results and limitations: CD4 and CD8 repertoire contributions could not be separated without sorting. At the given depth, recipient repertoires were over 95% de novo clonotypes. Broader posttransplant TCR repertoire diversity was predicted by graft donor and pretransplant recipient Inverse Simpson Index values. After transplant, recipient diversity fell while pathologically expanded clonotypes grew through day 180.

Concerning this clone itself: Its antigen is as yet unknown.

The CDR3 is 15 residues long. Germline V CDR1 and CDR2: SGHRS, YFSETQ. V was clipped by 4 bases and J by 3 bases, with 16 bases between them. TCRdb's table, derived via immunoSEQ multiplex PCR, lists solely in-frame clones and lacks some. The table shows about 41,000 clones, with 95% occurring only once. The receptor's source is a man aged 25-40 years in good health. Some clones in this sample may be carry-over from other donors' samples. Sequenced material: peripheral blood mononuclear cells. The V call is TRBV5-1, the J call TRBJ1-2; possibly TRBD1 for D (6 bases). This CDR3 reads CASSDLGGLDYGYTF. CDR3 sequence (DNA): TGCGCCAGCAGCGATCTTGGGGGGCTCGACTATGGCTACACCTTC.